The T cell receptor beta chain under discussion was sequenced for a study of cytotoxic CD8 clonotypes in ibrutinib-treated CLL. V lost 4 bases to trimming and J lost 3 bases, with 13 bases between them. The length of the CDR3 is 15 residues. Germline V gene lookup returns CDR1 MDHEN and CDR2 SYDVKM. TCRdb's table, derived via immunoSEQ multiplex PCR, lists solely in-frame clones and lacks some. This sample has around 150,000 clones; 70% to 85% occur once, and the top ten carry roughly 2%. Findings and limits, study-wide: Clonality rose at ibrutinib response, held steady in sustained remission, and fell toward baseline at progression.

The TCR beta libraries used approximately 2 micrograms of genomic DNA that came from cryopreserved PBMCs. For this clone: Its antigen is undetermined.

Specimen: PBMCs, collected after 12 months of ibrutinib treatment. This clonotype was sampled from a human donor with chronic lymphocytic leukemia. The chain uses TRBV28 and TRBJ1-3; D gene uncertain. Written as DNA, the CDR3 is TGTGCCAGCAGTTCCCCGAGGTCGGGTGGAAACACCATATATTTT. The encoded protein is CASSSPRSGGNTIYF.